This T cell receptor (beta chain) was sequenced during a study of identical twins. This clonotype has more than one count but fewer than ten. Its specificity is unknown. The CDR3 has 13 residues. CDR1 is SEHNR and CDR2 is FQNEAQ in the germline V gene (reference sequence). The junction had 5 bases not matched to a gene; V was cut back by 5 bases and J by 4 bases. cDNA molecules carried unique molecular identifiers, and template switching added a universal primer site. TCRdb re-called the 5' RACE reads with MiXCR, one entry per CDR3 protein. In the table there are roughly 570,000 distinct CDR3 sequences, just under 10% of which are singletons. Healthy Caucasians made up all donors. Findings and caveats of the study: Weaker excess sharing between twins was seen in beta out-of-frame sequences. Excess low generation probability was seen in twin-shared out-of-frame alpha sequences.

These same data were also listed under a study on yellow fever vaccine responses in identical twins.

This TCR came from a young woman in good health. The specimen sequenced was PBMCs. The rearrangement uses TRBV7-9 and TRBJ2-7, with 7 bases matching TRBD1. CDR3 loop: CASSRQGEYEQYF. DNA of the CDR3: TGTGCCAGCAGCCGACAGGGCGAATACGAGCAGTACTTC. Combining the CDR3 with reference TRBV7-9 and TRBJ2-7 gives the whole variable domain DTGVSQNPRHKITKRGQNVTFRCDPISEHNRLYWYRQTLGQGPEFLTYFQNEAQLEKSRLLSDRFSAERPKGSFSTLEIQRTEQGDSAMYLCASSRQGEYEQYFGPGTRLTVT.